This T cell receptor beta chain emerged from a study of shared clonotypes between healthy human individuals. Trimming stripped 1 base from V and 4 bases from J, with 12 bases between. This CDR3 is built from 15 residues. Germline V gene data show CDR1 as SGHVS and CDR2 as FNYEAQ. The assay was immunoSEQ multiplex PCR, and TCRdb's table has in-frame clones only and misses some. The table has approximately 2.3 million clones, 80% to 95% seen once. This TCR came from a man aged 18 to 30 in good health. Some clones in this sample may be carry-over from other donors' samples. Sequencing used naive CD4+ T cells from PBMCs. The subset here: CD45RA+ positively selected. This sequence joins TRBV7-6 and TRBJ2-3; TRBD1 is a possible D gene (5 bases). The CDR3, as DNA: TGTGCCAGCAGCTTAGTTAAGGGGCCCCCAGATACGCAGTATTTT. It yields the protein CASSLVKGPPDTQYF.